Listed here are 5 T cell receptor beta chains from one sample, sequenced in a study of cytomegalovirus exposure and HLA in healthy donors. This PCR relied on a set of 60 Vbeta primers and 13 Jbeta primers. Data came from immunoSEQ multiplex PCR; TCRdb stores just in-frame clones and leaves some out. This table lists over 45,000 clones. The sequenced material came from PBMCs. These receptor sequences come from a woman between 18 and 30 years old in good health and CMV-seronegative.

The chain uses TRBV9 and TRBJ1-3; D uncertain. CDR3 length: 16 residues. Between the trimmed V and J ends, which lost 1 base and 4 bases, there was a span of 15 bases. CDR1 is SGDLS and CDR2 is YYNGEE in the germline V gene. Written as DNA, the CDR3 is TGTGCCAGCAGCGTATCTGGCGTCGGGTTCGGAAACACCATATATTTT. Its protein product is CASSVSGVGFGNTIYF.

The rearrangement joins TRBV7-2 to TRBJ2-3, with D perhaps matching TRBD1 (6 bases). The germline V gene has CDR1 SGHTA and CDR2 FQGNSA. Trimming left V 4 bases short and J 3 bases short, with 11 bases between. The CDR3 extends over 14 amino acids. CDR3 residues: CASSSQGGTDTQYF. In DNA, the CDR3 is TGTGCCAGCAGCTCCCAAGGGGGAACAGATACGCAGTATTTT.

V gene TRBV2 combines with J gene TRBJ2-1, with 8 bases fitting TRBD2. The CDR3 sequence is 14 residues long. V dropped 5 bases and J dropped 5; count of bases not matched to a gene: 5. Germline V gives CDR1 SNHLY, CDR2 FYNNEI. The CDR3 protein is CASSRLARDNEQFF. DNA of the CDR3: TGTGCCAGCAGTCGACTAGCGCGAGACAATGAGCAGTTCTTC. The full variable domain, completed using reference TRBV2 and TRBJ2-1, is EPEVTQTPSHQVTQMGQEVILRCVPISNHLYFYWYRQILGQKVEFLVSFYNNEISEKSEIFDDQFSVERPDGSNFTLKIRSTKLEDSAMYFCASSRLARDNEQFFGPGTRLTVL.

As DNA, the CDR3 is TGTGCCAGCTCACCCAATCCCAACACTGAAGCTTTCTTT. Translating it yields CASSPNPNTEAFF. This rearrangement joins TRBV18 to TRBJ1-1, with D hard to call. The CDR3 spans 13 residues. Looked up from germline, CDR1 is KGHSH and CDR2 is LQKENI. V lost 3 bases and J 2 bases, leaving 7 bases between the germline ends.

This rearrangement joins TRBV2 to TRBJ2-2; 9 bases align to TRBD2. The CDR3 contains 15 residues. With 3 bases clipped from V and 7 bases from J, the junction kept 6 bases outside the gene matches. Germline V CDR1 and CDR2: SNHLY, FYNNEI. CDR3 sequence reads: CASSEEAGGLGELFF. For the CDR3, the DNA is TGTGCCAGCAGTGAGGAAGCGGGAGGCCTCGGGGAGCTGTTTTTT.